Described below is a single T cell receptor (beta chain) sequence and its context. Antigen unknown. Clones were read by immunoSEQ multiplex PCR, and TCRdb kept only the in-frame ones, dropping some. The sample lists roughly 2 million clones, about 95% occurring once. This sample is part of a study of shared clonotypes between healthy human individuals. This CDR3 is 17 amino acids long. V lost 4 bases and J lost 1, with 19 bases in between. Germline V CDR1 and CDR2: MNHNS, SASEGT. Study-wide points: Estimated richness was generally greater in naive than memory subsets.

The sequence was collected from a man aged 18-30 years in good health. V is TRBV6-1 and J is TRBJ1-1, with D tentatively TRBD1 (6 bases). Sequencing input: naive CD4+ T cells sorted from blood. The subset: CD45RA+ positively selected. CDR3 region: CASSAHMAGAKNTEAFF. CDR3 bases: TGTGCCAGCAGTGCCCATATGGCAGGGGCCAAGAACACTGAAGCTTTCTTT.